Following are 17 T cell receptor beta chains from one sample sequenced in a study of blood T cell repertoires in COVID-19. Libraries were prepared by immunoSEQ multiplex PCR; TCRdb keeps only in-frame clonotypes and omits some of them. The sample holds under 150,000 clones, nearly 90% seen once. Sequenced material: peripheral blood. The origin of the receptors is a woman aged 70-85 years who had recovered from COVID-19.

The chain employs TRBV6-2 or TRBV6-3 and TRBJ2-5; 11 positions agree with TRBD1. Germline V gene data show CDR1 as MNHEY and CDR2 as SVGEGT. Trimming cost V 7 bases and J 4 bases; bases outside gene matches: 8. The CDR3 has 15 amino acids. CDR3 sequence (DNA): TGTGCCAGCACCCCAAGAGGGACAGGGGGAGAGACCCAGTACTTC. Translated, it gives CASTPRGTGGETQYF.

This chain uses TRBV5-1 with TRBJ2-7, with 7 bases aligning to TRBD1. CDR1 is SGHRS, CDR2 YFSETQ, per germline. J gave up 1 base and V 2 bases, and 6 bases lay outside the gene matches. The CDR3 is made up of 15 amino acids. CDR3 sequence: CASSLSGQNSYEQYF. The CDR3 nucleotides read TGCGCCAGCAGCTTATCGGGACAGAATTCCTACGAGCAGTACTTC.

The rearrangement links TRBV4-1 to TRBJ2-5; 9 positions match TRBD1. Trimming took 1 base from V and 5 from J; bases not matched to a gene: 8. The V gene's germline CDR1 is MGHRA and CDR2 YSYEKL. The CDR3 length is 16 residues. Here the CDR3 DNA reads TGCGCCAGCAGCCAAGGGGTGACAGGGGGACCCGAGACCCAGTACTTC. Its protein product is CASSQGVTGGPETQYF.

The rearrangement joins TRBV6-2 or TRBV6-3 to TRBJ2-3, with TRBD2 matching over 12 bases. The CDR3 contains 17 residues. After removal of 4 bases from V and 3 bases from J, the junction contained 8 bases not matched to a gene. Per germline, CDR1 MNHEY and CDR2 SVGEGT. The CDR3 here is CASSSPTSGSTTDTQYF. The CDR3 DNA follows: TGTGCCAGCAGTTCCCCGACTAGCGGGAGTACAACAGATACGCAGTATTTT.

This chain connects TRBV10-3 to TRBJ2-1; 12 bases line up with TRBD2. Germline V gene sequence: CDR1 ENHRY, CDR2 SYGVKD. V shed 7 bases, J shed 6 bases, and the junction held 7 bases outside the gene matches. CDR3 length: 15 residues. Written as DNA, the CDR3 is TGTGCCATCAATCGACTAGCGGGAGCTCCCAATGAGCAGTTCTTC. This encodes CAINRLAGAPNEQFF.

The rearrangement joins TRBV6-4 to TRBJ2-2; the D is unclear. This CDR3 has 15 residues. The germline gives CDR1 MRHNA, CDR2 SNTAGT. Deletions cut 5 bases from V and 1 base from J, with 11 bases between. The DNA for the CDR3 is TGTGCCAGCAGTCGTGGCCCAGGGAACACCGGGGAGCTGTTTTTT. Its protein product is CASSRGPGNTGELFF.

The chain combines TRBV30 with TRBJ2-7, with 7 bases aligning to TRBD1. V was pared by 1 base and J by 2 bases, with 2 bases of the junction left unmatched. The germline gives CDR1 GTSNPN, CDR2 SVGIG (reference sequence). This CDR3 is 13 amino acids long. The CDR3 DNA reads as TGTGCCTGGAGTGCGGGACAGCCCTACGAGCAGTACTTC. This gives the protein CAWSAGQPYEQYF.

The J gene is TRBJ2-1, the V gene TRBV28; possible D gene TRBD2, 5 bases. V was cut by 8 bases and J by 0 bases, with 11 bases left in between. This CDR3 contains 14 residues. CDR1 and CDR2 from the germline V gene are MDHEN and SYDVKM. The chain's CDR3 is CASFGLYSYNEQFF. CDR3 DNA sequence: TGTGCCAGCTTTGGACTGTACTCCTACAATGAGCAGTTCTTC.

The V gene is TRBV29-1, the J gene TRBJ2-2; weak D call: TRBD1 (5 bases). CDR1 and CDR2 from the germline V gene are SQVTM and ANQGSEA. V was trimmed by 6 bases and J by 6 bases, leaving 11 bases between them. The CDR3 runs 12 residues. CDR3 bases: TGCAGCGTCAGGGTTGGGGCCGGGGAGCTGTTTTTT. Translation: CSVRVGAGELFF.

This clone was seen only a few times. The chain combines TRBV30 with TRBJ1-6; 7 bases fit TRBD1. V dropped 1 base and J dropped 10; count of bases not matched to a gene: 4. The CDR3 runs 13 residues. Germline values: CDR1 GTSNPN, CDR2 SVGIG (reference sequence). CDR3 in amino acids: CAWSGQGDSPLHF. DNA for the CDR3: TGTGCCTGGAGTGGACAGGGTGACTCACCCCTCCACTTT.

The chain couples TRBV7-2 to TRBJ2-1; 9 nucleotides line up with TRBD1. From germline, CDR1 is SGHTA and CDR2 FQGNSA. Germline trimming cut 0 bases from V and 5 bases from J; bases unmatched to any gene: 2. The CDR3 length is 15 residues. The CDR3 loop reads CASSLAGTGNNEQFF. CDR3 DNA: TGTGCCAGCAGCTTAGCTGGGACAGGGAACAATGAGCAGTTCTTC.

The gene calls are TRBV5-1 and TRBJ1-4; D is undetermined. This CDR3 comprises 14 residues. Trimming stripped 5 bases from V and 8 bases from J, with 16 bases between. CDR1 SGHRS and CDR2 YFSETQ come from the germline V gene. This chain's CDR3 is CASREGGSREKLFF. CDR3 nucleotides: TGCGCCAGCAGGGAAGGAGGGTCAAGGGAAAAACTGTTTTTT. The whole variable domain, filled in from reference TRBV5-1 and TRBJ1-4, reads KAGVTQTPRYLIKTRGQQVTLSCSPISGHRSVSWYQQTPGQGLQFLFEYFSETQRNKGNFPGRFSGRQFSNSRSEMNVSTLELGDSALYLCASREGGSREKLFFGSGTQLSVL.

V usage is TRBV5-1 and J usage is TRBJ2-1, with 10 bases identical to TRBD1. The CDR3 is made up of 15 amino acids. V shed 4 bases and J 12 bases; nucleotides not matched to a gene: 13. Germline CDR1 and CDR2: SGHRS and YFSETQ. The CDR3: CASSTGQGSLSGQFF. CDR3 DNA sequence: TGCGCCAGCAGCACGGGACAGGGGAGCTTAAGTGGGCAGTTCTTC.

V gene TRBV28 combines with J gene TRBJ2-7; 7 bases are a match to TRBD2. Germline trimming cut 5 bases from V and 1 base from J; bases unmatched to any gene: 17. Germline V gene data show CDR1 as MDHEN and CDR2 as SYDVKM. The CDR3 sequence is 18 residues long. CDR3 bases: TGTGCCAGCAGTCCGCCGACTAGCTCGGGCTGGGGATCCTACGAGCAGTACTTC. Translating gives CASSPPTSSGWGSYEQYF.

The genes are TRBV29-1 and TRBJ2-5; no firm D call. V lost 3 bases, J lost 1 base, and 6 bases lay in between. In germline, CDR1 is SQVTM, CDR2 ANQGSEA. The CDR3 is made up of 12 amino acids. In nucleotides, the CDR3 is TGCAGCGTTGAGGGCCCCCAAGAGACCCAGTACTTC. Protein: CSVEGPQETQYF.

This rearrangement joins TRBV5-1 to TRBJ2-1; 7 nucleotides line up with TRBD2. The CDR3 contains 12 residues. Losses at the gene ends were 0 bases for V and 15 bases for J; bases not matched to a gene: 6. Germline-derived CDR1 and CDR2 are SGHRS and YFSETQ. The CDR3 sequence: CASSLGGGKAFF. CDR3 coding DNA: TGCGCCAGCAGCTTGGGGGGAGGGAAGGCGTTCTTC.

In DNA form, the CDR3 reads TGCGCCAGCAGCCGGGGACAGGTCGGCACTGAAGCTTTCTTT. Encoded protein: CASSRGQVGTEAFF. The genes are TRBV4-3 and TRBJ1-1, with 8 bases aligning to TRBD1. CDR3 length: 14 residues. Per the germline V gene, CDR1 is LGHNA and CDR2 is YSLEER. Trimming took 4 bases from V and 4 from J; bases not matched to a gene: 5.